This T cell receptor beta chain emerged from a study of blood T cell repertoires in COVID-19. TCRdb's copy holds only in-frame clones and misses some; the assay was immunoSEQ multiplex PCR. Among about 150,000 clones, around 87% were seen once, and the ten largest hold approximately 3%. In germline, CDR1 is SGHRS, CDR2 YFSETQ. CDR3 length: 17 amino acids. Losses at the gene ends were 4 bases for V and 6 bases for J; bases not matched to a gene: 15. The sample comprised peripheral blood. The chain recombines TRBV5-1 with TRBJ1-2, with 10 positions matching TRBD1. The TCR comes from a woman aged 60-70 years with active COVID-19. CDR3 protein: CASSQGTGAALFNGYTF. As DNA, the CDR3 is TGCGCCAGCAGCCAAGGGACAGGGGCTGCTCTTTTTAATGGCTACACCTTC.